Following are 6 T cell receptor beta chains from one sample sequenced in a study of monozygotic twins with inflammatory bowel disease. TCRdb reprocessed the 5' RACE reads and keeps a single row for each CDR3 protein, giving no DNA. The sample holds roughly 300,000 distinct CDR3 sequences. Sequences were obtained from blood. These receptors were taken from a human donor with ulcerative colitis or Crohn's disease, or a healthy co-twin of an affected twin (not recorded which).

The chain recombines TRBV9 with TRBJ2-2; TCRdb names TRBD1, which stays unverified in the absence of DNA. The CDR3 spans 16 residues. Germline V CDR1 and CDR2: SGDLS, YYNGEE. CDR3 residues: CASSVGGGVNTGELFF.

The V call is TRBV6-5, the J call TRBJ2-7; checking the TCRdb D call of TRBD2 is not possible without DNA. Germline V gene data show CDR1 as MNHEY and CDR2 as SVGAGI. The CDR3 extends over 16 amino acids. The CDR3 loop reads CASSYRTSGANYEQYF.

CDR3 region: CASSSLEDRGEAFF. The V call is TRBV4-3, the J call TRBJ1-1; the D call of TRBD1 rests on TCRdb alone, since no DNA is present to check it. CDR3 length: 14 residues. Germline lookup yields CDR1 LGHNA and CDR2 YSLEER.

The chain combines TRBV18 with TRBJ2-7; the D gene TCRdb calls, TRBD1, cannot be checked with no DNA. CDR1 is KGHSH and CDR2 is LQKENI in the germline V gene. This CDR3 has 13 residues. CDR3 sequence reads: CASSPDRVYEQYF.

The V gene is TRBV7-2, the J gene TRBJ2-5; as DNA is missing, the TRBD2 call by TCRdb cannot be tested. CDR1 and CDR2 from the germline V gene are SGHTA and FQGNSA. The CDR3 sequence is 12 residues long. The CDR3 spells CASRGGTETQYF.

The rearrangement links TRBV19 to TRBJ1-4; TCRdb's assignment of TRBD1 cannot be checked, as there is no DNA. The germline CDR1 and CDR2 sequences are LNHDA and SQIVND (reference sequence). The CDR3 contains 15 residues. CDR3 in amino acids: CASRDRGLNNEKLFF. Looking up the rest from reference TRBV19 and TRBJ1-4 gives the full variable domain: DGGITQSPKYLFRKEGQNVTLSCEQNLNHDAMYWYRQDPGQGLRLIYYSQIVNDFQKGDIAEGYSVSREKKESFPLTVTSAQKNPTAFYLCASRDRGLNNEKLFFGSGTQLSVL.